One sample yielded the 12 T cell receptor beta chains listed below, sequenced in a study of tumor and adjacent non-tumor tissue in lung cancer. The template was RNA from unsorted bulk tissue. The library came from three nested PCR rounds adapted from ARM-PCR protocols. Each CDR3 protein gets one entry after TCRdb re-called the multiplex PCR reads with MiXCR. Of 75,000 to 100,000 distinct CDR3 sequences in the sample, around 71% were seen once. Sequencing input: lung tumor tissue. These receptors all stem from a man aged 55 to 70 with non-small cell lung cancer.

This clonotype showed up just a few times. The CDR3 protein is CASSGQAYEWYF. The CDR3 DNA is TGTGCCAGCTCGGGACAAGCCTACGAGTGGTACTTC. The gene calls are TRBV6-2 or TRBV6-3 and TRBJ2-7, with D tentatively TRBD1 (6 bases). Trimming pared 8 bases from V and 12 bases from J, leaving 20 bases between. Germline CDR1 and CDR2: MNHEY and SVGEGT. The CDR3 is 12 residues long.

This clonotype was seen once. At one of its ends the junction is not consistent with the germline gene, which may arise from a read error. J is TRBJ1-5 and V is TRBV4-1; D is perhaps TRBD1 (6 bases). CDR3 size: 15 residues. Germline loops: CDR1 MGHRA, CDR2 YSYEKL. CDR3 DNA sequence: TGCGCCAGTAGCCAAGATCAGGGGAGCAGTCAGCCCCAGCATTTT. Translating it yields CASSQDQGSSQPQHF.

This clonotype was observed a single time. The V gene is TRBV11-1, the J gene TRBJ2-1, with D tentatively TRBD1 (6 bases). This CDR3 has 14 residues. Between the trimmed V and J ends, which lost 9 bases and 8 bases, there was a span of 20 bases. CDR1 is SGHAT, CDR2 FQDESV, per germline (reference sequence). Here the CDR3 reads CARTFIGRQDEQFF. As DNA, the CDR3 is TGTGCCAGGACCTTCATCGGGCGACAGGATGAGCAGTTCTTC.

There are a few counts of this clonotype. The chain employs TRBV20-1 and TRBJ1-2, with TRBD1 matching 8 bases. J lost 0 bases, V lost 5 bases, and 5 bases had no gene match. This CDR3 contains 14 residues. Germline V gene data show CDR1 as DFQATT and CDR2 as SNEGSKA (reference sequence). The CDR3 DNA sequence: TGCAGTGCTTTCGACAGGGGAACTAACTATGGCTACACCTTC. As protein: CSAFDRGTNYGYTF.

About this clonotype: Here the CDR3 omits its conserved ending phenylalanine or tryptophan, so a read error is the likely source. The chain employs TRBV7-8 and TRBJ2-3; 9 bases fit TRBD1. The CDR3 runs to 17 residues. The germline gives CDR1 SGHVS, CDR2 FQNEAQ. J was trimmed by 5 bases and V by 5 bases; bases with no gene match: 14. The CDR3 nucleotides are TGTGCCAGCAGCCCGATTGTCGGACAGGGGAGAGGAGATACGCAGTATTAT. This codes for CASSPIVGQGRGDTQYY.

As to this clonotype: No conserved phenylalanine or tryptophan ends this CDR3, so it is likely a read error. No DNA is shown, since the ends of the CDR3 on it are uncertain; the CDR3 is the one TCRdb lists. The J gene is TRBJ1-1, the V gene TRBV4-1. CDR1 is MGHRA and CDR2 is YSYEKL in the germline V gene. Termini included, the CDR3 measures 13 amino acids. CDR3 amino acids: CASSQASNTDAFY.

A remark on this clonotype: The conserved final phenylalanine or tryptophan is absent from the CDR3, which likely points to a read error. No DNA is shown, since the ends of the CDR3 on it are uncertain; the CDR3 is the one TCRdb lists. The CDR3 here is CTSSFAGDVADPTKKQYL. This chain connects TRBV12-3 or TRBV12-4 to TRBJ2-7; the D call in the table, TRBD2, was not verified against the DNA. The CDR3 numbers 18 amino acids, ends counted.

In its sample, this clonotype was seen a few times. The chain is built from TRBV19 and TRBJ2-1; 12 bases agree with TRBD2. CDR3 size: 18 residues. Germline CDR1 reads LNHDA; CDR2 reads SQIVND (reference sequence). V dropped 0 bases and J dropped 4; count of bases not matched to a gene: 7. The CDR3 loop is CASSIDHRLAGVYNEQFF. CDR3 bases: TGTGCCAGTAGTATAGATCACCGACTAGCGGGAGTGTACAATGAGCAGTTCTTC.

This clonotype occurred once. A much larger clone differs by one base, so this may be a read error. This chain connects TRBV28 to TRBJ2-2; no reliable D call. The CDR3 sequence is 13 residues long. Trimming took 7 bases from V and 1 from J, leaving 7 bases between them. Germline V gene data show CDR1 as MDHEN and CDR2 as SYDVKM. The CDR3 DNA reads as TGTGCCAGCAATCCAGTGAACACCGGGGAGCTGTTTTTT. Its protein is CASNPVNTGELFF.

Details on this clonotype: One junction end disagrees with the germline gene, perhaps due to a read error. The rearrangement links TRBV20-1 to TRBJ1-2, with a tentative D call TRBD1 (6 bases). This CDR3 has 12 residues. Per germline, CDR1 DFQATT and CDR2 SNEGSKA (reference sequence). The CDR3: CSARQGNYDYTF. CDR3 in DNA: TGCAGTGCTAGGCAGGGGAACTATGACTACACCTTC.

A word on this clonotype: This may arise from a read error, as a much more abundant clone is one base away. The chain carries TRBV23-1 and TRBJ2-7; 9 bases are a match to TRBD1. TRBV23-1 belongs to the ORF category, with a function that is uncertain. This CDR3 spans 14 amino acids. Trimming removed 10 bases from V and 5 bases from J; junction bases left unmatched: 12. The DNA of the CDR3 is TGCGCCAACCATAACCGGGACAGGGTTAACGAGCAGTACTTC. Its translation is CANHNRDRVNEQYF.

At least ten counts were recorded for this clonotype. The V call is TRBV29-1, the J call TRBJ2-7; TRBD1 agrees at 7 bases. Germline V gives CDR1 SQVTM, CDR2 ANQGSEA. This CDR3 spans 14 amino acids. Unmatched junction bases numbered 8, after V lost 1 base and J lost 5 bases. CDR3: CSVEAPYRGDEQYF. The CDR3 DNA sequence: TGCAGCGTTGAAGCGCCTTACAGGGGCGACGAGCAGTACTTC.